The 3 T cell receptor beta chains presented below share a single source sample, sequenced in a study of low-dose radiotherapy and immunotherapy resistance in tumors. Primers used for first-strand cDNA, a TRAV- and TRBV-specific set, covered both alpha and beta chains. TCR amplification used roughly 18 PCR cycles, a constant-region primer and a V-primer adapter. TCRdb redid the calling of the reads with MiXCR, one entry per CDR3 protein. The table records around 10,000 distinct CDR3 sequences, around 63% of them present only once. The receptors shown here come from a human donor with advanced metastatic prostate, ovarian, gallbladder or colorectal cancer (not recorded which). This table probably holds off-target reads from a library built for another chain.

This clonotype turned up a few times. The CDR3 DNA sequence: TGTGCCAGCAGGTTACGCCTTACGGGGGGGGACAATGAGCAGTTCTTC. Translating it yields CASRLRLTGGDNEQFF. V usage is TRBV28 and J usage is TRBJ2-1; 8 bases map to TRBD2. The ends lost 6 bases at V and 5 bases at J; junction bases unmatched: 12. Germline-derived CDR1 and CDR2 are MDHEN and SYDVKM. CDR3 length equals 16 residues.

The sample holds a few counts of this clonotype. This chain connects TRBV6-1 to TRBJ2-1; D not certain. CDR3 length: 11 amino acids. CDR1 MNHNS and CDR2 SASEGT come from the germline V gene. The V end lost 6 bases, the J end lost 9 bases, and 9 bases lay between the germline ends. The CDR3 DNA sequence: TGTGCCAGCAGGAGCATCCTTGAGCAGTTCTTC. Its protein is CASRSILEQFF.

This rearrangement joins TRBV7-9 to TRBJ1-4; 9 bases agree with TRBD1. This CDR3 has 15 amino acids. Germline CDR1 is SEHNR and CDR2 is FQNEAQ (reference sequence). V shed 5 bases and J 7 bases; nucleotides not matched to a gene: 8. CDR3 sequence reads: CASSPTGTGIEKLFF. The CDR3 DNA is TGTGCCAGCAGCCCCACCGGGACAGGGATTGAAAAACTGTTTTTT. Supplemented by reference TRBV7-9 and TRBJ1-4, the full variable domain reads DTGVSQNPRHKITKRGQNVTFRCDPISEHNRLYWYRQTLGQGPEFLTYFQNEAQLEKSRLLSDRFSAERPKGSFSTLEIQRTEQGDSAMYLCASSPTGTGIEKLFFGSGTQLSVL.